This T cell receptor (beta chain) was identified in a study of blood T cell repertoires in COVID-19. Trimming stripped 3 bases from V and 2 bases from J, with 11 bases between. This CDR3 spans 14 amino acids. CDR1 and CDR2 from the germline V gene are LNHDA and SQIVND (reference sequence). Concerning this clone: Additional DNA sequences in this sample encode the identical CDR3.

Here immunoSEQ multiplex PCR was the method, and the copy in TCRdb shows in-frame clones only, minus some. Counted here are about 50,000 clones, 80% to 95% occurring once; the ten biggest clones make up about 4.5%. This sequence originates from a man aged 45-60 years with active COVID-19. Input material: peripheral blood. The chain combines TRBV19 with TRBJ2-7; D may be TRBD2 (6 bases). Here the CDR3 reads CASSIGTGTYEQYF. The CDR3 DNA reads TGTGCCAGTAGTATCGGGACTGGGACCTACGAGCAGTACTTC.